The rows below give T cell receptor beta chains drawn from one sample of a study of vaccination effects on CD4 cells after COVID-19. The table came from immunoSEQ multiplex PCR; TCRdb's copy has only in-frame clones and leaves some out. Of about 45,000 clones listed, roughly four fifths are singletons. Antigens for these TCRs are unknown. The sequencing used CD4+ T cells from PBMCs cultured with a peptide pool, collected before COVID-19 vaccination. These receptors were collected from a human donor who had a prior SARS-CoV-2 infection. CDR3s include the opening cysteine and the closing phenylalanine or tryptophan. The order of the fields is J gene, V gene, D gene, clone size, CDR3 protein, CDR3 DNA. D genes are given only for firm matches. For some rows the clone size is stated as once, few or many, or as a class when expanded; others skip it.

TRBJ2-1 | TRBV18 | - | - | CASSPPAAISSYNEQFF | TGTGCCAGCTCACCACCGGCGGCTATTAGCTCCTACAATGAGCAGTTCTTC
TRBJ2-5 | TRBV2 | TRBD1 | - | CASSGGTGGQETQYF | TGTGCCAGCAGTGGGGGGACAGGGGGCCAAGAGACCCAGTACTTC
TRBJ2-3 | TRBV24-1 | - | - | CATSAPGTDTQYF | TGTGCCACCAGTGCCCCGGGAACAGATACGCAGTATTTT
TRBJ2-3 | TRBV10-1 | - | - | CASSESGRTSTDTQYF | TGCGCCAGCAGTGAGTCGGGGCGGACTAGCACAGATACGCAGTATTTT
TRBJ2-5 | TRBV2 | TRBD1 | - | CASRNRGETQYF | TGTGCCAGCCGGAACAGGGGAGAGACCCAGTACTTC
TRBJ2-7 | TRBV5-1 | TRBD2 | once | CASSLAQREPYEQYF | TGCGCCAGCAGCTTGGCCCAGCGGGAGCCCTACGAGCAGTACTTC
TRBJ2-7 | TRBV24-1 | - | - | CATCGHSSYEQYF | TGTGCCACCTGTGGGCACAGTTCCTACGAGCAGTACTTC
TRBJ2-1 | TRBV27 | - | - | CASSRVGDGTGEQFF | TGTGCCAGCAGCAGGGTAGGGGACGGGACGGGAGAGCAGTTCTTC
TRBJ2-5 | TRBV20-1 | - | - | CSVSPGTRETQYF | TGCAGTGTTAGTCCGGGAACCAGAGAGACCCAGTACTTC
TRBJ2-1 | TRBV23-1 | TRBD1 | - | CASNSGQGDTSGTYNEQFF | TGCGCCAGCAACTCGGGACAGGGGGATACTAGCGGCACTTACAATGAGCAGTTCTTC
TRBJ1-5 | TRBV19 | - | few | CASSVWTASNQPQHF | TGTGCCAGTAGTGTATGGACAGCTAGCAATCAGCCCCAGCATTTT
TRBJ1-3 | TRBV28 | - | many | CASSLFGLSGNTIYF | TGTGCCAGCAGTTTATTCGGGCTATCTGGAAACACCATATATTTT
TRBJ2-1 | TRBV5-1 | TRBD2 | - | CASSQEPGLAYEQFF | TGCGCCAGCAGCCAAGAGCCGGGACTAGCATATGAGCAGTTCTTC
TRBJ1-4 | TRBV24-1 | TRBD1 | - | CATSDREMTGRRYANEKLFF | TGTGCCACCAGTGACCGAGAAATGACAGGGAGGAGGTATGCTAATGAAAAACTGTTTTTT
TRBJ2-1 | TRBV11-3 | - | - | CASSSDPTSHEQFF | TGTGCCAGCAGCTCCGACCCCACTTCTCATGAGCAGTTCTTC
TRBJ2-5 | TRBV3-1/TRBV3-2 | - | few | CASSHSAGQETQYF | TGTGCCAGCAGCCACTCAGCGGGCCAAGAGACCCAGTACTTC
TRBJ1-1 | TRBV5-6 | - | - | CASSLVPQGSTEAFF | TGTGCCAGCAGCTTGGTACCCCAAGGGAGCACTGAAGCTTTCTTT
TRBJ1-6 | TRBV7-9 | - | few | CASSSRTGFNNSPLHF | TGTGCCAGCAGCTCAAGAACAGGGTTTAATAATTCACCCCTCCACTTT
TRBJ2-3 | TRBV19 | - | - | CASSIRGPPPPDTQYF | TGTGCCAGTAGTATACGGGGACCACCCCCCCCAGATACGCAGTATTTT
TRBJ2-1 | TRBV12-5 | TRBD2 | - | CASGLAPGTAAGTSGRAGRNEQFF | TGTGCTAGTGGTTTGGCCCCCGGGACAGCGGCCGGGACTAGCGGGAGGGCCGGTCGGAATGAGCAGTTCTTC
TRBJ1-6 | TRBV7-2 | - | - | CASSLAQNSPLHF | TGTGCCAGCAGCTTAGCCCAGAATTCACCCCTCCACTTT
TRBJ1-1 | TRBV4-1 | TRBD1 | few | CASSQDRFRGTGETEAFF | TGCGCCAGCAGCCAAGACAGGTTTCGCGGGACAGGGGAAACTGAAGCTTTCTTT
TRBJ2-4 | TRBV6-1 | TRBD2 | - | CASSEGLARPGNIQYF | TGTGCCAGCAGTGAAGGACTAGCGCGCCCTGGAAACATTCAGTACTTC
TRBJ2-1 | TRBV15 | - | few | CATSRGRGRNEQFF | TGTGCCACCAGCAGAGGCAGGGGGAGGAATGAGCAGTTCTTC
TRBJ2-7 | TRBV14 | - | few | CASSPKGSRKYF | TGTGCCAGCAGCCCCAAAGGTTCTAGGAAGTACTTC
TRBJ2-5 | TRBV9 | - | - | CASSVTDLQETQYF | TGTGCCAGCAGCGTTACTGACCTCCAAGAGACCCAGTACTTC
TRBJ2-7 | TRBV5-1 | - | - | CASSLAVPYEQYF | TGCGCCAGCAGCTTGGCCGTGCCCTACGAGCAGTACTTC
TRBJ2-7 | TRBV7-2 | - | - | CASSLSFGHEQYF | TGTGCCAGCAGCTTGTCTTTTGGCCACGAGCAGTACTTC
TRBJ2-1 | TRBV3-1/TRBV3-2 | - | - | CASSQDLRQQFF | TGTGCCAGCAGCCAAGATCTGCGACAGCAGTTCTTC
TRBJ1-2 | TRBV18 | - | once | CASSPRDGGGYTF | TGTGCCAGCTCACCACGGGACGGTGGAGGCTACACCTTC
TRBJ1-3 | TRBV5-1 | - | - | CASSLRTASGNTIYF | TGCGCCAGCAGCCTGAGGACAGCCTCTGGAAACACCATATATTTT
TRBJ1-1 | TRBV11-1 | - | - | CASSLLSGTEAFF | TGTGCCAGCAGCTTACTTAGTGGAACTGAAGCTTTCTTT
TRBJ2-7 | TRBV6-6 | TRBD1 | few | CASSLYLARDRAYEQYF | TGTGCCAGCAGTCTCTACCTCGCCCGGGACAGGGCCTACGAGCAGTACTTC
TRBJ1-2 | TRBV27 | TRBD1 | few | CASSSSGQGERGYGYTF | TGTGCCAGCAGTTCATCGGGACAGGGGGAAAGGGGCTATGGCTACACCTTC
TRBJ2-3 | TRBV5-1 | TRBD2 | - | CASSFLAGTGTDTQYF | TGCGCCAGCAGCTTCCTAGCGGGGACTGGCACAGATACGCAGTATTTT
TRBJ1-4 | TRBV10-3 | - | - | CAISPGRNNEKLFF | TGTGCCATCAGTCCGGGACGAAATAATGAAAAACTGTTTTTT
TRBJ2-7 | TRBV18 | TRBD2 | - | CASSPGLSGRVVYEQYF | TGTGCCAGCTCACCTGGCCTTAGCGGGAGGGTAGTCTACGAGCAGTACTTC
TRBJ2-1 | TRBV6-2/TRBV6-3 | TRBD2 | - | CASSYPTGLAGGRFIYNEQFF | TGTGCCAGCAGTTACCCGACCGGACTAGCGGGGGGCCGTTTTATTTACAATGAGCAGTTCTTC
TRBJ2-1 | TRBV25-1 | TRBD1 | once | CASSETTGRSYNEQFF | TGTGCCAGCAGTGAAACGACAGGGCGCTCCTACAATGAGCAGTTCTTC
TRBJ1-3 | TRBV9 | - | - | CASSRNFPGQGNTIYF | TGTGCCAGCAGCCGAAATTTCCCAGGGCAAGGAAACACCATATATTTT
TRBJ1-1 | TRBV19 | - | - | CASKEWGMNTEAFF | TGTGCCAGTAAGGAATGGGGAATGAACACTGAAGCTTTCTTT
TRBJ2-3 | TRBV4-3 | TRBD2 | - | CASSQVVVAGGDTQYF | TGCGCCAGCAGCCAAGTTGTAGTAGCGGGAGGCGATACGCAGTATTTT
TRBJ2-7 | TRBV6-5 | - | - | CASSYQGLAPYEQYF | TGTGCCAGCAGCTACCAGGGTCTAGCCCCCTACGAGCAGTACTTC
TRBJ2-5 | TRBV24-1 | - | once | CATSDPTGKETQYF | TGTGCCACCAGTGATCCGACAGGCAAAGAGACCCAGTACTTC
TRBJ2-3 | TRBV5-1 | - | - | CASSLARDTQYF | TGCGCCAGCAGCTTGGCACGGGATACGCAGTATTTT
TRBJ1-4 | TRBV5-6 | - | - | CASSLAFKSNEKLFF | TGTGCCAGCAGCTTGGCCTTTAAGAGTAATGAAAAACTGTTTTTT